These T cell receptor beta chains were read from a single sample in a study of shared clonotypes between healthy human individuals. Libraries were prepared by immunoSEQ multiplex PCR; TCRdb keeps only in-frame clonotypes and omits some of them. The sample comprises about 580,000 clones, roughly 98% of which are singletons, and 0.3% rests with the top ten. Sequenced: naive CD8+ T cells sorted from blood. The receptors here all came from a man aged 25-45 years in good health. Each CDR3 is given with its conserved first and last residue. The D gene is left open where the match is weak.

-	TRBJ2-5	TRBV7-9	TGTGCCAGCAGCTTAGTCGGGGTACAAGAGACCCAGTACTTC	CASSLVGVQETQYF
-	TRBJ2-6	TRBV10-3	TGTGCCATCAGGGAGTTTTCTGGGGCCAACGTCCTGACTTTC	CAIREFSGANVLTF
-	TRBJ2-1	TRBV11-2	TGTGCCAGCCATAGGGGAAGTTTTGATGAGCAGTTCTTC	CASHRGSFDEQFF
TRBD2	TRBJ2-3	TRBV10-3	TGTGCCATCAGTGTCGGGACTACTAGCACAGATACGCAGTATTTT	CAISVGTTSTDTQYF
-	TRBJ2-7	TRBV11-2	TGTGCCAGCAGCTTAGGTGCAGGGATCAGCGAGCAGTACTTC	CASSLGAGISEQYF
-	TRBJ2-3	TRBV27	TGTGCCAGCAGTTTTGGGTTTGGCACAGATACGCAGTATTTT	CASSFGFGTDTQYF
-	TRBJ2-7	TRBV5-8	TGTGCCAGCAGGTCCAGGGCCTCCTACGAGCAGTACTTC	CASRSRASYEQYF
TRBD2	TRBJ2-2	TRBV27	TGTGCCAGCACCCCCGGGGGGTCCCCCGGGGAGCTGTTTTTT	CASTPGGSPGELFF
-	TRBJ1-1	TRBV29-1	TGCAGCGTTCTCGACGGACTGAACACTGAAGCTTTCTTT	CSVLDGLNTEAFF
-	TRBJ2-1	TRBV6-5	TGTGCCAGCAGTTATGGGTCGGGCGCATACAATGAGCAGTTCTTC	CASSYGSGAYNEQFF
-	TRBJ2-7	TRBV2	TGTGCCAGCAGTGAAAGCGGCCTGAACTCCTACGAGCAGTACTTC	CASSESGLNSYEQYF